The source of this TCR beta chain is a study of human T cells and chemical hapten exposure. CDR3 length: 14 amino acids. Trimming took 6 bases from V and 0 from J, leaving 9 bases between them. Germline loops: CDR1 KGHSH, CDR2 LQKENI. One entry per CDR3 protein results from TCRdb running MiXCR on the RACE reads. Of tens of thousands of distinct CDR3 sequences listed, approximately 11% are singletons. This clonotype was observed a few times. The time point here: patch test 3, about 24 weeks after DPC sensitization. Specified treatment: therapeutic diphenylcyclopropenone sensitization with weekly scalp DPC.

The chain couples TRBV18 to TRBJ2-1; D gene uncertain. This clonotype was sampled from a woman in her 50s with alopecia areata. Some clones in this sample may be carry-over from other donors' samples. The sample consisted of whole blood, taken in connection with sensitization to the hapten diphenylcyclopropenone (DPC). CDR3: CASSIWGSYNEQFF. In DNA, the CDR3 is TGTGCCAGCTCGATCTGGGGCTCCTACAATGAGCAGTTCTTC.